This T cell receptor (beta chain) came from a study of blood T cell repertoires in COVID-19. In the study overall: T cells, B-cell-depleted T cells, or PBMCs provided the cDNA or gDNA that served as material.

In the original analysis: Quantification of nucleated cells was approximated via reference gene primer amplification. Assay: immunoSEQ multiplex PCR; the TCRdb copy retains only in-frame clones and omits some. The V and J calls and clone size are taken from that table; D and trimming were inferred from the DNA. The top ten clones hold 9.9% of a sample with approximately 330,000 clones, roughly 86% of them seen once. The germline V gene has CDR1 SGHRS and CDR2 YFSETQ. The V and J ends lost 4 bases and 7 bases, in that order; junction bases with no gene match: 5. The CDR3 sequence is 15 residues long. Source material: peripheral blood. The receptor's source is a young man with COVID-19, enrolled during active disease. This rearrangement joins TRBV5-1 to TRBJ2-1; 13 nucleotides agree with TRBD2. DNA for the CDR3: TGCGCCAGCAGCGGACCGGGACTAGCGGGAAATGAGCAGTTCTTC. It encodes CASSGPGLAGNEQFF.